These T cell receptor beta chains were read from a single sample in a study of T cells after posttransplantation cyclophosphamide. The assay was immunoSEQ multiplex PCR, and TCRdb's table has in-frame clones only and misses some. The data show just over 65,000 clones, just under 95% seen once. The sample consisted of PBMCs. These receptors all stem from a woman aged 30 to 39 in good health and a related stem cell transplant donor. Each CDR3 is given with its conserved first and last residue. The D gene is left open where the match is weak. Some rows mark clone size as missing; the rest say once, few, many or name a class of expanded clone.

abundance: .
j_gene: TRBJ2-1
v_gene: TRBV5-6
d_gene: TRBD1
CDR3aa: CASRLGDGTGLLGQFF
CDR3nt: TGTGCCAGCAGACTTGGTGACGGGACAGGGCTTTTAGGGCAGTTCTTC

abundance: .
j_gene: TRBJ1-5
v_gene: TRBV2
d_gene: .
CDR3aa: CASSLLGLERPQHF
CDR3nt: TGTGCCAGCAGCCTACTTGGACTCGAGAGGCCCCAGCATTTT

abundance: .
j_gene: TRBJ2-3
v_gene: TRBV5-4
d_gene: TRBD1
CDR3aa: CASSFSGGYTDTQYF
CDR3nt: TGTGCCAGCAGCTTCTCAGGGGGCTACACAGATACGCAGTATTTT

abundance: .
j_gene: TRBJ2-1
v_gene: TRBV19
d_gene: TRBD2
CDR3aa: CASSGLAGSNEQFF
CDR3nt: TGTGCCAGTAGTGGACTAGCGGGAAGCAATGAGCAGTTCTTC

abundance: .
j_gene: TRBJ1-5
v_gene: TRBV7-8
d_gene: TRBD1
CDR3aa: CASSLARAGGNQPQHF
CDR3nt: TGTGCCAGCAGCTTAGCCAGGGCAGGGGGGAATCAGCCCCAGCATTTT

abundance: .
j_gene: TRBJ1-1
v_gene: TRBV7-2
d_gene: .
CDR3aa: CASSLGIRGNTEAFF
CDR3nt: TGTGCCAGCAGCTTAGGGATTAGGGGGAACACTGAAGCTTTCTTT

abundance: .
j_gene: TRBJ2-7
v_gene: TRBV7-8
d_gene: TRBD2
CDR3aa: CASSPAPSGAFSEYF
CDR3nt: TGTGCCAGCAGCCCAGCCCCTAGCGGGGCCTTTTCGGAGTACTTC

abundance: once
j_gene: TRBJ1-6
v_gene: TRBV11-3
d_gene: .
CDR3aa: CASSFAGNSPLHF
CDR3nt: TGTGCCAGCAGCTTCGCGGGAAATTCACCCCTCCACTTT

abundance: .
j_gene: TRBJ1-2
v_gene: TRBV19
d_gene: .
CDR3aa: CASSSGQYGYTF
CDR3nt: TGTGCCAGTAGTTCTGGGCAGTATGGCTACACCTTC

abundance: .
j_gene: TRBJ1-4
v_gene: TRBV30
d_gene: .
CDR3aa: CAWNIGFNEKLFF
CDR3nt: TGTGCCTGGAATATAGGCTTTAATGAAAAACTGTTTTTT

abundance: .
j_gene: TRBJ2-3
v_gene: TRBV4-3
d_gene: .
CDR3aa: CASSQDSEIQADTQYF
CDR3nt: TGCGCCAGCAGCCAAGATTCCGAGATTCAGGCAGATACGCAGTATTTT

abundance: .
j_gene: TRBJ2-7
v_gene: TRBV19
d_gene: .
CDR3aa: CASSISTASYEQYF
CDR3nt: TGTGCCAGTAGTATTAGTACAGCCTCCTACGAGCAGTACTTC

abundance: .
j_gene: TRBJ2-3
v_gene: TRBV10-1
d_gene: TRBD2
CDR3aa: CASSESLFKGLAGHTDTQYF
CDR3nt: TGCGCCAGCAGTGAGTCATTATTTAAGGGACTAGCGGGCCACACAGATACGCAGTATTTT

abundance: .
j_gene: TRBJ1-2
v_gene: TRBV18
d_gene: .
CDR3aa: CASSLSQEKLSYGYTF
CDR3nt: TGTGCCAGCTCACTATCCCAGGAAAAGCTCTCCTATGGCTACACCTTC

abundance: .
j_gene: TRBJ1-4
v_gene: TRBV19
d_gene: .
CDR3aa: CASSIEGPDEKLFF
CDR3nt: TGTGCCAGTAGTATAGAGGGGCCAGATGAAAAACTGTTTTTT

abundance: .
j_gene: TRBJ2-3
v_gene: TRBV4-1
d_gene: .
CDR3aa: CASSPKSRGQATDTQYF
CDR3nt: TGCGCCAGCAGCCCAAAATCCCGGGGGCAAGCAACAGATACGCAGTATTTT

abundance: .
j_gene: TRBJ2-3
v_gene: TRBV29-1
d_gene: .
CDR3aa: CSVDKGWEDTQYF
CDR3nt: TGCAGCGTTGACAAGGGGTGGGAAGATACGCAGTATTTT

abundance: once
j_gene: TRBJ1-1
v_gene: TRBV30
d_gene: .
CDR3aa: CAWRWGLDTEAFF
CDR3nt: TGTGCCTGGAGGTGGGGCTTGGACACTGAAGCTTTCTTT

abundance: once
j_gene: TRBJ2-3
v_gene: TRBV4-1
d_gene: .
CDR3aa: CASSRASVTDTQYF
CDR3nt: TGCGCCAGCAGCCGGGCCTCCGTCACAGATACGCAGTATTTT

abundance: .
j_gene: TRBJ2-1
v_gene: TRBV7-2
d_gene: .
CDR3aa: CASSADLEQFF
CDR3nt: TGTGCCAGCAGCGCCGACCTGGAGCAGTTCTTC

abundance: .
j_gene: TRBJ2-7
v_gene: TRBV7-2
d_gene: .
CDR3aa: CASSFDRLEQYF
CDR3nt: TGTGCCAGCAGCTTCGACAGGCTCGAGCAGTACTTC

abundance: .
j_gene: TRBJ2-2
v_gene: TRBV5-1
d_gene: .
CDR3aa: CASSLEAAHRNTGELFF
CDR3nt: TGCGCCAGCAGCTTGGAGGCGGCCCACAGAAACACCGGGGAGCTGTTTTTT

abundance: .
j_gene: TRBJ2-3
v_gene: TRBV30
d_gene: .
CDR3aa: CAWTRVTGFLAPDTQYF
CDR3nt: TGTGCCTGGACCCGGGTGACAGGTTTTCTCGCCCCAGATACGCAGTATTTT

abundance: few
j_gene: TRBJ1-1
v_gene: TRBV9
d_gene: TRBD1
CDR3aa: CASSALQGAVNTEAFF
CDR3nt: TGTGCCAGCAGCGCACTACAGGGGGCGGTGAACACTGAAGCTTTCTTT

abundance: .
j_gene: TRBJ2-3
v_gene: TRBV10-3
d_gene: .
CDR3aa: CATSHGGPTDTQYF
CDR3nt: TGTGCCACATCCCACGGCGGGCCTACAGATACGCAGTATTTT

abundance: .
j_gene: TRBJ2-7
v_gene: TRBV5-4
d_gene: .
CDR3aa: CASSFLSYEQYF
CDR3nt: TGTGCCAGCAGCTTTTTGTCCTACGAGCAGTACTTC

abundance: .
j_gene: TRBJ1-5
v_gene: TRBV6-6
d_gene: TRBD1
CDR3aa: CASRGTGFNQPQHF
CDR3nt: TGTGCCAGCAGGGGGACAGGGTTTAATCAGCCCCAGCATTTT

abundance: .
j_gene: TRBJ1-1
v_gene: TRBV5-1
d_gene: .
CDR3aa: CASSLSSWNTEAFF
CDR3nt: TGCGCCAGCAGTTTATCTTCCTGGAACACTGAAGCTTTCTTT

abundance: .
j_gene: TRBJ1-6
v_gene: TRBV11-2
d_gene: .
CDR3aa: CASSLYGQTNSPLHF
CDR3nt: TGTGCCAGCAGCTTATATGGACAGACGAATTCACCCCTCCACTTT

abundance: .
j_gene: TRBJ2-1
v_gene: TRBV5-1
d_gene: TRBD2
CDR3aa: CASSSIAGEVNEQFF
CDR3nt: TGCGCCAGCAGCTCGATAGCGGGGGAGGTGAATGAGCAGTTCTTC

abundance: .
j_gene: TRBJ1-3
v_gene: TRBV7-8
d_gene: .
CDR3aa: CASSRGGGNTIYF
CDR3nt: TGTGCCAGCAGCCGAGGAGGGGGAAACACCATATATTTT

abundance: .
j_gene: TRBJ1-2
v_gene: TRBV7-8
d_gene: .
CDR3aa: CASSPPLGRGYTF
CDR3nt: TGTGCCAGCAGCCCGCCCTTGGGCCGGGGCTACACCTTC

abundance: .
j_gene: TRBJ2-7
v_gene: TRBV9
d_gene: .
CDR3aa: CASSATGISYEQYF
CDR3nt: TGTGCCAGCAGCGCCACAGGGATCTCCTACGAGCAGTACTTC

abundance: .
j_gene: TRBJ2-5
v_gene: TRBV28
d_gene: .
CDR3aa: CASSSPSTHRETQYF
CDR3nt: TGTGCCAGCAGTTCCCCCAGCACCCACCGGGAGACCCAGTACTTC

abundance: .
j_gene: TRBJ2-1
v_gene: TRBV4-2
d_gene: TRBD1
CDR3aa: CASSQVKTGTTPTSSYNEQFF
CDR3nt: TGTGCCAGCAGCCAAGTTAAGACAGGGACAACTCCTACTAGCTCCTACAATGAGCAGTTCTTC

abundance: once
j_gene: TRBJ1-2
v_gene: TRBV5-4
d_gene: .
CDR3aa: CASSVDTYGYTF
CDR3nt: TGTGCCAGCAGCGTTGACACTTATGGCTACACCTTC

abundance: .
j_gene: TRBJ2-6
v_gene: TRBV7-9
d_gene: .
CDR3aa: CASSMAGANVLTF
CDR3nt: TGTGCCAGCAGCATGGCAGGGGCCAACGTCCTGACTTTC

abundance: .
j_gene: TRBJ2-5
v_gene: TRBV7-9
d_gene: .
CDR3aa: CASSFNLGPLETQYF
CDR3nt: TGTGCCAGCAGCTTCAACCTAGGACCCCTCGAGACCCAGTACTTC

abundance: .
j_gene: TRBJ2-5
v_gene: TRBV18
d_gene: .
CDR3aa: CATQGQETQYF
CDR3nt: TGTGCCACCCAGGGACAAGAGACCCAGTACTTC

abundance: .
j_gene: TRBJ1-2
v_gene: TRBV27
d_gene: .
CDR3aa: CASSLFSGSNYGYTF
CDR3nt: TGTGCCAGCAGTTTATTCTCCGGGAGTAACTATGGCTACACCTTC

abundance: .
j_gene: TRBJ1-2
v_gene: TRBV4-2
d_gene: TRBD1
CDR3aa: CASSQATGEGYGYTF
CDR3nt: TGTGCCAGCAGCCAAGCGACAGGGGAGGGCTATGGCTACACCTTC

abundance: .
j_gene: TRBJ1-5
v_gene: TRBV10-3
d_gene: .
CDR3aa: CAISRGGGDNQPQHF
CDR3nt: TGTGCCATCTCCCGAGGAGGGGGGGACAATCAGCCCCAGCATTTT

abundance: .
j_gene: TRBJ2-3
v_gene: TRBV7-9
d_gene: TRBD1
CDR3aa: CASSFRGRTDTQYF
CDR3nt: TGTGCCAGCAGCTTCAGGGGGCGGACAGATACGCAGTATTTT

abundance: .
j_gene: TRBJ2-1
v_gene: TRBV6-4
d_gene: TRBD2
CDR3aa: CASSLSSGGAEEGEQFF
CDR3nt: TGTGCCAGCAGTTTGTCTAGCGGGGGGGCCGAGGAGGGAGAGCAGTTCTTC

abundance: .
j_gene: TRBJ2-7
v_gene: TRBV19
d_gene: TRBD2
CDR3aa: CASSPGLAGGIGEQYF
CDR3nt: TGTGCCAGTAGTCCGGGACTAGCGGGGGGAATTGGCGAGCAGTACTTC

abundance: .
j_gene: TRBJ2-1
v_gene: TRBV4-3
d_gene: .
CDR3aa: CASSQEGGQSNEQFF
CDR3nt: TGCGCCAGCAGCCAGGAAGGTGGACAGAGCAATGAGCAGTTCTTC

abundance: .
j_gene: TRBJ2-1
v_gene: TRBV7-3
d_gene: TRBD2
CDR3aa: CASSHSGGPLNEQFF
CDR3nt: TGTGCCAGCAGCCATAGCGGGGGGCCCCTCAATGAGCAGTTCTTC

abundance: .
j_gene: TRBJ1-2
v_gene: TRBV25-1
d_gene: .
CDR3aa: CASSPGGGGYTF
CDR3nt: TGTGCCAGCAGCCCCGGGGGGGGTGGCTACACCTTC

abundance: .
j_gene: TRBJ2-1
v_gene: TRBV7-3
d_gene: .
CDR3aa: CASSLARSTYNEQFF
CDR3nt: TGTGCCAGCAGCTTAGCCCGGTCTACCTACAATGAGCAGTTCTTC

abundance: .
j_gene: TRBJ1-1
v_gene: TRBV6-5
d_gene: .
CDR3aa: CASSYGQAVTEGIAFF
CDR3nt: TGTGCCAGCAGTTACGGACAAGCCGTAACAGAAGGGATAGCTTTCTTT

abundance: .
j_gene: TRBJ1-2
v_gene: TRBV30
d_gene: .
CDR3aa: CAWSPSVYGYTF
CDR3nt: TGTGCCTGGAGTCCCTCGGTCTATGGCTACACCTTC